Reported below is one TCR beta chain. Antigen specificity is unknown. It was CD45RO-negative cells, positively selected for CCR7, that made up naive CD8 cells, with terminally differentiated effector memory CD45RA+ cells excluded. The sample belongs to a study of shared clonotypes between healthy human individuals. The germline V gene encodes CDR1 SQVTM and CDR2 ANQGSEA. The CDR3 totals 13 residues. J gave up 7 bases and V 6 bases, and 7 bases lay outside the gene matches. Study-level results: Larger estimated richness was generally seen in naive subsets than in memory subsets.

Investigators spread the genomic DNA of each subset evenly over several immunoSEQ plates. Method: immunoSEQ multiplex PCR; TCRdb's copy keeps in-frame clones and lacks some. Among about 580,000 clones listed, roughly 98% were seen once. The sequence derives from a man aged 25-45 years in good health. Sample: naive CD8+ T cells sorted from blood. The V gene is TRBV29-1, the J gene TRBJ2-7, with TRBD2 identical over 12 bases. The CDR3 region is CSVRLAGVGEQYF. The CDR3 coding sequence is TGCAGCGTCCGACTAGCGGGAGTGGGGGAGCAGTACTTC.